This T cell receptor (beta chain) appears in the sequencing data of a study of Graves' ophthalmopathy and Graves' hyperthyroidism. The overall study: Hyperthyroidism counted as stable given no ophthalmopathy within 18 months of follow-up.

Thyroid ultrasound, orbital computed tomography, TRAb, serum thyroxine and clinical symptoms formed the basis of diagnosis. This CDR3 spans 15 amino acids. V dropped 7 bases and J dropped 3; count of bases not matched to a gene: 7. CDR1 ENHRY and CDR2 SYGVKD come from the germline V gene. Amplification targeted the TCR beta CDR3 regions, with RNA transcripts as the source material. First-round RT-PCR with HTBI primers preceded a second-round multiplex PCR. One entry per CDR3 protein results from TCRdb running MiXCR on the multiplex PCR reads. The sample records roughly 1.1 million distinct CDR3 sequences, about 36% being singletons.

This sequence joins TRBV10-3 and TRBJ2-3; TRBD2 matches at 10 bases. Sequenced material: peripheral blood or thyroid tissue (not recorded which). The receptor comes from an adult man with Graves' hyperthyroidism. CDR3 region: CAITSGGAGTDTQYF. CDR3 DNA: TGTGCCATCACGAGCGGGGGGGCCGGGACAGATACGCAGTATTTT.